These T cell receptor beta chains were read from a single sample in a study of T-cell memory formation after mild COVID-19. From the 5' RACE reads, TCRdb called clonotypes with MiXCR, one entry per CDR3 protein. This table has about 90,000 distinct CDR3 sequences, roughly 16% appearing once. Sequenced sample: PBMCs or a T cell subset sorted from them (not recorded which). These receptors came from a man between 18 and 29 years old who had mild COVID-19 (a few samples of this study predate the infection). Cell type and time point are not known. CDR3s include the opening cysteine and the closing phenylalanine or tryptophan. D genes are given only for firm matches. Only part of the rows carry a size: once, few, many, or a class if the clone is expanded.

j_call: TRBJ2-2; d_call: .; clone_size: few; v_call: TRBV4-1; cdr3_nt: TGCGCCAGCAGCCCCAGCGGGTTCACCGGGGAGCTGTTTTTT; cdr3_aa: CASSPSGFTGELFF
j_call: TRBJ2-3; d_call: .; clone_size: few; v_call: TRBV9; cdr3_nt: TGTGCCAGCAGCTTAAGACAGAGCTCAGATACGCAGTATTTT; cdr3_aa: CASSLRQSSDTQYF
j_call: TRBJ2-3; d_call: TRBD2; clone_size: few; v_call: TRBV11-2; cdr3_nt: TGTGCCAGCAGCTCACGGGAGTCGGCTAGCGGGGGCCGGGATACGCAGTATTTT; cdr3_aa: CASSSRESASGGRDTQYF
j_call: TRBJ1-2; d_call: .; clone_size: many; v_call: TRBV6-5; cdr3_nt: TGTGCCAGCAGTTACTCGGACAACAACTATGGCTACACCTTC; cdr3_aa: CASSYSDNNYGYTF
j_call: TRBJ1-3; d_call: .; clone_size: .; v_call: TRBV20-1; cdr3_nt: TGCAGTGGTCGGAAGGATGGAAACACCATATATTTT; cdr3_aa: CSGRKDGNTIYF
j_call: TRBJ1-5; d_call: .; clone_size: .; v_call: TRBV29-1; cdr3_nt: TGCAGCGTTGAAGAATCCGCTGACCAGCCCCAGCATTTT; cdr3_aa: CSVEESADQPQHF
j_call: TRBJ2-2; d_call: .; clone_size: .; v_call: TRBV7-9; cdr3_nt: TGTGCCAGCAGCTACCGGGTGACCGGGGAGCTGTTTTTT; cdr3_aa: CASSYRVTGELFF
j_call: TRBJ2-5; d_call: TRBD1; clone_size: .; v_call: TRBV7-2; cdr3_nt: TGTGCCAGCAGCCCGGGACAGCAGCGGGAGACCCAGTACTTC; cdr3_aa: CASSPGQQRETQYF
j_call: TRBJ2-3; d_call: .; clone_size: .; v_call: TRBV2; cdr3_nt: TGTGCCAGCAGTGAAGCGCTTGCCATCACAGATACGCAGTATTTT; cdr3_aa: CASSEALAITDTQYF
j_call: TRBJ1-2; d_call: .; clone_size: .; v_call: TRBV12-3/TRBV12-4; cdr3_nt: TGTGCCAGCACCCCTTCCGGGCAGGGCTACACCTTC; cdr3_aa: CASTPSGQGYTF
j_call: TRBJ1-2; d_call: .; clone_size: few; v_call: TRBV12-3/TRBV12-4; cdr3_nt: TGTGCCAGCAGCCCAGGATCTAACTATGGCTACACCTTC; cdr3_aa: CASSPGSNYGYTF
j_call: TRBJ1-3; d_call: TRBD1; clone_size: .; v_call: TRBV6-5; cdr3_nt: TGTGCCAGCAGTTCCGACAGGGGGCATGGAAACACCATATATTTT; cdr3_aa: CASSSDRGHGNTIYF
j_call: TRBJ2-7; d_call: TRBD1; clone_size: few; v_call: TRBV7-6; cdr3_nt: TGTGCCAGCAGCTTCGGGACAGGGCTAACCTACGAGCAGTACTTC; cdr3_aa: CASSFGTGLTYEQYF
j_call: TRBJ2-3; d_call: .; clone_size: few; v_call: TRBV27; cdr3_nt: TGTGCCAGCAAGTTTATAGGCACAGATACGCAGTATTTT; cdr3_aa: CASKFIGTDTQYF
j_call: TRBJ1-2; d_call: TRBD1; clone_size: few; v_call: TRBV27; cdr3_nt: TGTGCCAGCAGTTTTTTGACAGGGGCGGCCTATGGCTACACCTTC; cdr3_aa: CASSFLTGAAYGYTF
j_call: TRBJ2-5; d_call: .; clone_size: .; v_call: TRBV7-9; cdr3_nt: TGTGCCAGCAGCGCCGCAGAGTACCAAGAGACCCAGTACTTC; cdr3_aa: CASSAAEYQETQYF
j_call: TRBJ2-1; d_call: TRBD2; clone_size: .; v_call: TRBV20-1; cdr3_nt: TGCAGTGCCCGACCGGGACTAGCGGGGGAGTTTGACAATGAGCAGTTCTTC; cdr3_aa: CSARPGLAGEFDNEQFF
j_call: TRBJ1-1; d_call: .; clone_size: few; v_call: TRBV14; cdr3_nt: TGTGCCAGCAGCCAAGATTGGGGGGCGCGCACTGAAGCTTTCTTT; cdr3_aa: CASSQDWGARTEAFF
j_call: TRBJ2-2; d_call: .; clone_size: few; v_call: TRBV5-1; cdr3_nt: TGCGCCAGCAGCACCCAACAGGGGGAGCTGTTTTTT; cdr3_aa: CASSTQQGELFF
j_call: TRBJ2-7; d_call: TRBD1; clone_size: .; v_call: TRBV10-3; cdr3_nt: TGTGCCATGGGACAGGGTTCCTACGAGCAGTACTTC; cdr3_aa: CAMGQGSYEQYF
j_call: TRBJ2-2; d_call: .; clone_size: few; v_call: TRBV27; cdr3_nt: TGTGCCAGCAGTTTATCGGGGGGGGCCCTCGGGGAGCTGTTTTTT; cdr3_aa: CASSLSGGALGELFF
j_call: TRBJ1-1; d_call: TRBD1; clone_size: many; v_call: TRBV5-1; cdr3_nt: TGCGCCAGCAGCTCGGACAGGGGGGCGCGAAAAAGGGCTGAAGCTTTCTTT; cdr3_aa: CASSSDRGARKRAEAFF
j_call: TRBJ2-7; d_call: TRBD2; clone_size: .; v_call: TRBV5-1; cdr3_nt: TGCGCCAGCAGCGGGACTAGCCGCCACGAGCAGTACTTC; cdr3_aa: CASSGTSRHEQYF
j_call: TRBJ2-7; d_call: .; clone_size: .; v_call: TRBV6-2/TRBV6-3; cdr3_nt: TGTGCCAGCAGTTACAGGGGGACGGAGGGTTACGAGCAGTACTTC; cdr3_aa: CASSYRGTEGYEQYF
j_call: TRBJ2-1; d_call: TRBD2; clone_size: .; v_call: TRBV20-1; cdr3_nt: TGCAGTGCTAGAGATCCGGTCCCGCGGGGGTATGAGCAGTTCTTC; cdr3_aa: CSARDPVPRGYEQFF
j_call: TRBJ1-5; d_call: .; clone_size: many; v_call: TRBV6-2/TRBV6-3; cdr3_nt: TGTGCCAGCAGCCTCGGGGGGGTTCAGCCCCAGCATTTT; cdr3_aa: CASSLGGVQPQHF
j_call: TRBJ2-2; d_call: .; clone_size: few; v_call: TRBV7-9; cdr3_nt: TGTGCCAGCAGCTTAGACAGGGTGCGAATCGCCGGGGAGCTGTTTTTT; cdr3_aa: CASSLDRVRIAGELFF
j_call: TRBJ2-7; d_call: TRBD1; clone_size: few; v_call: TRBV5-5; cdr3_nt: TGTGCCAGCAGCCTCGCCGGGACAGGGGGCTACGAGCAGTACTTC; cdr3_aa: CASSLAGTGGYEQYF
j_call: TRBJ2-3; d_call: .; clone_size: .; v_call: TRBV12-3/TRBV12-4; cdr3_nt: TGTGCCAGCAGTTTAGGGCCTTACCTTAGCACAGATACGCAGTATTTT; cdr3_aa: CASSLGPYLSTDTQYF
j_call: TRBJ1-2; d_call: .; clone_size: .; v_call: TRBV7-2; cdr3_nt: TGTGCCAGCAGCTTACCGGGAGCTAACTATGGCTACACCTTC; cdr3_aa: CASSLPGANYGYTF
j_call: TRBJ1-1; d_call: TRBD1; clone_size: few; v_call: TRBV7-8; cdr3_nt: TGTGCCAGCAGCTTTTTCCCGACAGGGGGCACTGAAGCTTTCTTT; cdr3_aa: CASSFFPTGGTEAFF
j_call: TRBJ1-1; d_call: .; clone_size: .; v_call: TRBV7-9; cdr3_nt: TGTGCCAGCAGCTTGAAGGGGAGCACTGAAGCTTTCTTT; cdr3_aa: CASSLKGSTEAFF
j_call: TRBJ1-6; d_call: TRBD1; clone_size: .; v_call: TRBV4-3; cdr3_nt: TGCGCCAGCAGCCTACAACAGGGGGCGGACTCACCCCTCCACTTT; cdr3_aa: CASSLQQGADSPLHF
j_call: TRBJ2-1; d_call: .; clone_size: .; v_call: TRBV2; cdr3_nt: TGTGCCAGCAGCACAGGGAGCTCCTACAATGAGCAGTTCTTC; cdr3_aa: CASSTGSSYNEQFF
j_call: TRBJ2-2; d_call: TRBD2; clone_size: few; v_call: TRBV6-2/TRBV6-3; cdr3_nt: TGTGCCAGCAGTTACCAAACTAGCGGGGACACCGGGGAGCTGTTTTTT; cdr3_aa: CASSYQTSGDTGELFF
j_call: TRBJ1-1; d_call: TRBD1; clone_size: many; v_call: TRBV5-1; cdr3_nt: TGCGCCAGCAGCTGGGGACAGGGGAACACTGAAGCTTTCTTT; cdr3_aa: CASSWGQGNTEAFF
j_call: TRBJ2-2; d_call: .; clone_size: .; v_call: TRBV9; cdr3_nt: TGTGCCAGCAGCCCACTTCTCACCGGGGAGCTGTTTTTT; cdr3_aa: CASSPLLTGELFF
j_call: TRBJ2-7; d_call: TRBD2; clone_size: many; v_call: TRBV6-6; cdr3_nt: TGTGCCAGCAGTTATGGTAGCGGGGGTGGGGAGCAGTACTTC; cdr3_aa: CASSYGSGGGEQYF
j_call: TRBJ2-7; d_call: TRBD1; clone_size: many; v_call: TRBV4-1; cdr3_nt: TGCGCCAGCAGAGGACAGGAACACTCCTACGAGCAGTACTTC; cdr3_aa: CASRGQEHSYEQYF
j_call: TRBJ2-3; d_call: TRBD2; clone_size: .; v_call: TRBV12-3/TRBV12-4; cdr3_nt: TGTGCCAGCACCCTCGGGACTAGCGGGGGCCAAACGCAGTATTTT; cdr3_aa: CASTLGTSGGQTQYF
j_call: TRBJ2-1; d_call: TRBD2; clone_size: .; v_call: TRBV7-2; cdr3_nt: TGTGCCAGCAGCCTGGGCGCGGGGGGCCCTAATGAGCAGTTCTTC; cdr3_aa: CASSLGAGGPNEQFF
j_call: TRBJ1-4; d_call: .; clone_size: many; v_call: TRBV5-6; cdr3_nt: TGTGCCAGCAGCTTGGGGGATAATGAAAAACTGTTTTTT; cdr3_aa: CASSLGDNEKLFF